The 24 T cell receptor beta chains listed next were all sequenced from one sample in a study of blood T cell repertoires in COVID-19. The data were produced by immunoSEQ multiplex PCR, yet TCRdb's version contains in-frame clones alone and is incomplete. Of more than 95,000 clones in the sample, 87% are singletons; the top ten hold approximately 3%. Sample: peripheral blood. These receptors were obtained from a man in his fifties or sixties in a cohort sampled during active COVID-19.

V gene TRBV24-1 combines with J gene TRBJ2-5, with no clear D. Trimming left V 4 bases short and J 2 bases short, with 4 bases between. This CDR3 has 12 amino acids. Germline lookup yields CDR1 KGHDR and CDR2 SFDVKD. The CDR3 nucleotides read TGTGCCACCAGTGACCCACAAGAGACCCAGTACTTC. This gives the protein CATSDPQETQYF.

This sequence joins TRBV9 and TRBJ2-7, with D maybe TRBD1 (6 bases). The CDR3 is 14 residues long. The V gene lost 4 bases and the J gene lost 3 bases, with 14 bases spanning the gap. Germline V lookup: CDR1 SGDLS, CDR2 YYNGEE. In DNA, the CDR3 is TGTGCCAGCAGCCCCTTCGGGACAAGCTACGAGCAGTACTTC. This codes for CASSPFGTSYEQYF.

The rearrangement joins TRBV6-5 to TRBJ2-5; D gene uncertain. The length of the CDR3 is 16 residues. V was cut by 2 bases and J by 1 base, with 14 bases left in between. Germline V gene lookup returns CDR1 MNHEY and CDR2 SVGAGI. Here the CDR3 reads CASSYTLSNVQETQYF. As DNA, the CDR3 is TGTGCCAGCAGTTACACTCTGTCCAACGTCCAAGAGACCCAGTACTTC.

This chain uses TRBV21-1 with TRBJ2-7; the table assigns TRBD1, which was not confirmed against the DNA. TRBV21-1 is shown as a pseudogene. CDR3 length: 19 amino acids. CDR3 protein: CASSKDGGTGSFEGYEQYV. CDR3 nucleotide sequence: TGTGCCAGCAGCAAAGACGGGGGGACAGGGTCATTCGAAGGCTACGAGCAGTACGTC.

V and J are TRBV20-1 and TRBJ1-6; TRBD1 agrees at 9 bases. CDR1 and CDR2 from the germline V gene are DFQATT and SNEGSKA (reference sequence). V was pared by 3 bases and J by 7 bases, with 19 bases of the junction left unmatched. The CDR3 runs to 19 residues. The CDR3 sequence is CSASPSRSGTGNWNSPLHF. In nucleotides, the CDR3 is TGCAGTGCTAGTCCCTCAAGGAGCGGGACAGGGAACTGGAATTCACCCCTCCACTTT.

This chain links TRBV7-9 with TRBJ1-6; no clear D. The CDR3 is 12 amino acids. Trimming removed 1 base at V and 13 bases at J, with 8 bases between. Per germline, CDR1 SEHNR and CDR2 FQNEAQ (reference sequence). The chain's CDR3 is CASSLGASPLHF. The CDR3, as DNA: TGTGCCAGCAGCTTAGGTGCGTCCCCCCTCCACTTT.

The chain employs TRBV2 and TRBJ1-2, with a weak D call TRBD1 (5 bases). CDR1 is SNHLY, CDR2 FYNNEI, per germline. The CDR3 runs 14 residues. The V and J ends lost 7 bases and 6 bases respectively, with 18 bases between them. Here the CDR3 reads CASIGDGGAHGYTF. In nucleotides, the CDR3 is TGTGCCAGCATCGGTGACGGGGGTGCTCATGGCTACACCTTC.

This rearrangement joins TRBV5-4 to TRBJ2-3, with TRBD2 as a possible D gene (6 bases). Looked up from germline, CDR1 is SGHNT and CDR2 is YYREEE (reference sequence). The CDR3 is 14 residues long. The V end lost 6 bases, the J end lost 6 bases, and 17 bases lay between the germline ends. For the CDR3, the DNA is TGTGCCAGCACCACGGGGGTTCGGTCGGATACGCAGTATTTT. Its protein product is CASTTGVRSDTQYF.

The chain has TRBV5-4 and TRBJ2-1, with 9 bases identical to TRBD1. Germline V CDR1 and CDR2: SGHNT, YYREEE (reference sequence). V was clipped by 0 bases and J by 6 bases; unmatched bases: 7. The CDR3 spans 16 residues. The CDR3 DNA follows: TGTGCCAGCAGCTTGGGGGGACAGGGACTCAGCAATGAGCAGTTCTTC. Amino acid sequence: CASSLGGQGLSNEQFF.

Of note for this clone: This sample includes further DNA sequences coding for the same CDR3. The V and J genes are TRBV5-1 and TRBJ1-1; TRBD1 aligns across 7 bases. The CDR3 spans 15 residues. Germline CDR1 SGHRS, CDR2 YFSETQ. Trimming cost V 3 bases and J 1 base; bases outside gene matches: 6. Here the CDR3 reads CASSSRGQQNTEAFF. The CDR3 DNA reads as TGCGCCAGCAGCTCACGGGGACAGCAGAACACTGAAGCTTTCTTT.

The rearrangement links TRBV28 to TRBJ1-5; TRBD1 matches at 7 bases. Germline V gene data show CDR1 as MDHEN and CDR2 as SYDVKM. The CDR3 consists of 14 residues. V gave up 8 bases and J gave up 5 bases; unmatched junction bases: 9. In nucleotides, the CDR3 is TGTGCCAGCGCTCCCGGGACAGTTTATCAGCCCCAGCATTTT. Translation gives CASAPGTVYQPQHF. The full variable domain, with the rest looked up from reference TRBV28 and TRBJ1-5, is DVKVTQSSRYLVKRTGEKVFLECVQDMDHENMFWYRQDPGLGLRLIYFSYDVKMKEKGDIPEGYSVSREKKERFSLILESASTNQTSMYLCASAPGTVYQPQHFGDGTRLSIL.

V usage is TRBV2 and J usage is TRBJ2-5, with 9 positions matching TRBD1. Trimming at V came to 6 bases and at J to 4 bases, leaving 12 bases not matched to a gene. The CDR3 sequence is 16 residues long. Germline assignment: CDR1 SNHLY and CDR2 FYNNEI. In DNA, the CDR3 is TGTGCCAGCAGGTCTTCCGGGACAGGGAGGGCAGAGACCCAGTACTTC. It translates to CASRSSGTGRAETQYF. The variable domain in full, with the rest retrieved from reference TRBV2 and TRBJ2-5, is EPEVTQTPSHQVTQMGQEVILRCVPISNHLYFYWYRQILGQKVEFLVSFYNNEISEKSEIFDDQFSVERPDGSNFTLKIRSTKLEDSAMYFCASRSSGTGRAETQYFGPGTRLLVL.

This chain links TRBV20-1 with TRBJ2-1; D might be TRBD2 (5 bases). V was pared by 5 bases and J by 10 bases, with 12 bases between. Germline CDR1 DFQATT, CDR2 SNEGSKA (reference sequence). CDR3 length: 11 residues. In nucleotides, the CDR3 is TGCAGTGCTGAAGAGCGGCTAGAGCAGTTCTTC. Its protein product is CSAEERLEQFF.

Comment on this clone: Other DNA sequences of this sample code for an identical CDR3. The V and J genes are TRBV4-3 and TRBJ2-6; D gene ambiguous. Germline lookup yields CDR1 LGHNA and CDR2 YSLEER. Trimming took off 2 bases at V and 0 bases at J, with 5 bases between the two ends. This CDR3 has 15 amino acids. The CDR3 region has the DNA TGCGCCAGCAGCCAATTATCCTCTGGGGCCAACGTCCTGACTTTC. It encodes CASSQLSSGANVLTF.

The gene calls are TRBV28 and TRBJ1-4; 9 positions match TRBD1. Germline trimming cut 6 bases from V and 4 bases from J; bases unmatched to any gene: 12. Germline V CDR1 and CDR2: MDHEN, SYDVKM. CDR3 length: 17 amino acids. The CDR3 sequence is CASSMPGTGIYNEKLFF. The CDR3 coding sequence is TGTGCCAGCAGCATGCCCGGGACAGGGATCTATAATGAAAAACTGTTTTTT.

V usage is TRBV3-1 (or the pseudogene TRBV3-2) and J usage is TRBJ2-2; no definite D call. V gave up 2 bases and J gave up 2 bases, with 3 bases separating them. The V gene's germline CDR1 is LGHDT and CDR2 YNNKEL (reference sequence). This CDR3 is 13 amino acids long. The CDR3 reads CASSQLNTGELFF. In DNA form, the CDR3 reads TGTGCCAGCAGCCAACTAAACACCGGGGAGCTGTTTTTT.

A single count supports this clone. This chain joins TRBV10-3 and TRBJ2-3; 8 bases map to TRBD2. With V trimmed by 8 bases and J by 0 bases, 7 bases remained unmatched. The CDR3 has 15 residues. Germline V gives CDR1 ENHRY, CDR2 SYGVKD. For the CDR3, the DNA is TGTGCCATCCGGGGGACTAGGCCTAGCACAGATACGCAGTATTTT. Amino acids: CAIRGTRPSTDTQYF.

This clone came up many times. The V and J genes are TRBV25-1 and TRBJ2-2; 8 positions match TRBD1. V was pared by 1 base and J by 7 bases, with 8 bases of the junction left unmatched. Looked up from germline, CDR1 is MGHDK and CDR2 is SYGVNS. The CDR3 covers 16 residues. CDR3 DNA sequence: TGTGCCAGCAGTGAATCGAGGCAGGGGGCAAACGGGGAGCTGTTTTTT. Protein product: CASSESRQGANGELFF.

The CDR3: CATSDPGTGQPWGTQYF. CDR3 nucleotides: TGTGCCACCAGTGATCCCGGGACAGGGCAGCCATGGGGTACGCAGTATTTT. The J gene is TRBJ2-3, the V gene TRBV24-1; 9 bases align to TRBD1. Trimming at V came to 3 bases and at J to 8 bases, leaving 14 bases not matched to a gene. Germline loops: CDR1 KGHDR, CDR2 SFDVKD. The CDR3 is 17 residues long.

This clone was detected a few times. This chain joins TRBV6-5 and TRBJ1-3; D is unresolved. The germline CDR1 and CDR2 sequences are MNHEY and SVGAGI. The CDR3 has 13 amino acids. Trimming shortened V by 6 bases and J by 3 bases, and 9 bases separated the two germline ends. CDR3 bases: TGTGCCAGCAGGCGAGTGTATGGAAACACCATATATTTT. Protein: CASRRVYGNTIYF.

The CDR3 region is CASSESGRGVAEAFF. The DNA for the CDR3 is TGTGCCAGCAGTGAATCTGGCAGGGGGGTGGCTGAAGCTTTCTTT. The chain couples TRBV25-1 to TRBJ1-1, with 7 bases matching TRBD1. This CDR3 region has 15 residues. V dropped 1 base and J dropped 6; count of bases not matched to a gene: 8. Germline CDR1 reads MGHDK; CDR2 reads SYGVNS.

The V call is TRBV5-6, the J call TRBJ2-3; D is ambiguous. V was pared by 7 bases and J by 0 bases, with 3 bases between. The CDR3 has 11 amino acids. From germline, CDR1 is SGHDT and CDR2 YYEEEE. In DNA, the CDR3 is TGTGCCAGCTCTAGCACAGATACGCAGTATTTT. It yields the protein CASSSTDTQYF.

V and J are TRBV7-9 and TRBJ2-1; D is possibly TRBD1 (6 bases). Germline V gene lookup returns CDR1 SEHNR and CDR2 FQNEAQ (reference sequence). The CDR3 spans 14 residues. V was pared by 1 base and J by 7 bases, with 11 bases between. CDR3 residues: CASSLGAGANEQFF. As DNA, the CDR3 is TGTGCCAGCAGCTTAGGCGCAGGGGCAAATGAGCAGTTCTTC.

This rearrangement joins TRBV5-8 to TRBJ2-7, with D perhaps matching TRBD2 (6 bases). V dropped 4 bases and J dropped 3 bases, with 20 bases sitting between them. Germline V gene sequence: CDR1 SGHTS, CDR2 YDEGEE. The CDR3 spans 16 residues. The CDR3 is CASSPLILQGLYEQYF. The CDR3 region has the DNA TGTGCCAGCAGCCCGCTAATCTTGCAGGGACTCTACGAGCAGTACTTC.